This T cell receptor (beta chain) was recorded in a study of Ad26.COV2.S vaccination and SARS-CoV-2 variants. On the study more broadly: Donor allocation was to the COV1001 Ad26.COV2.S trial arm. By the intramuscular route, Ad26.COV2.S was given once, or twice 56 days apart. Study findings and constraints: After vaccination, reports described spike-specific CD8+ and CD4+ T cell responses as showing substantial breadth.

A remark on this clone: No antigen is known for it.

Some clones are missing from TCRdb's copy, which holds only in-frame ones; the method was immunoSEQ multiplex PCR. The repertoire has about 410,000 clones, roughly 90% of them found once; the top ten carry 1.5% to 2%. The treatment: approximately 18 received Ad26.COV2.S at low or high dose, single or two shots; several received placebo; per-sample allocation not given. Sampling happened 63 days after the first vaccine or placebo injection. As its vector, the vaccine had Ad26, which expressed Wuhan-strain SARS-CoV-2 spike. Germline V CDR1 and CDR2: MNHEY, SVGEGT. CDR3 length: 17 amino acids. Trimming left V 0 bases short and J 2 bases short, with 17 bases between.

This chain uses TRBV6-2 or TRBV6-3 with TRBJ2-7; maybe TRBD1 (5 bases). The sequence was obtained from a person aged 18-60 years who received the Ad26.COV2.S COVID-19 vaccine or a placebo. The input for sequencing was peripheral blood, taken in a trial of Ad26.COV2.S vaccine versus placebo. The CDR3 DNA reads as TGTGCCAGCAGTTACTCCCCCAGGGATTCTCTCCCCTACGAGCAGTACTTC. Residues: CASSYSPRDSLPYEQYF.